One sample yielded the 31 T cell receptor beta chains listed below, sequenced in a study of T cells in Graves' hyperthyroidism and ophthalmopathy. Regions amplified from RNA transcripts were the TCR beta CDR3 regions. HTBI primers were the set used in a first-round RT-PCR of the TCR CDR3. MiXCR, applied by TCRdb to the multiplex PCR reads, yields one record per CDR3 protein. The sample carries 500,000 to 750,000 distinct CDR3 sequences, around 16% recorded once. The sequenced sample consisted of blood. These receptors were taken from a woman in her twenties or thirties with Graves' hyperthyroidism.

This clonotype was recorded a few times. The chain joins TRBV27 to TRBJ2-3; weak D call: TRBD2 (6 bases). This CDR3 region has 11 residues. Deletions cut 7 bases from V and 4 bases from J, with 6 bases between. Looked up from germline, CDR1 is MNHEY and CDR2 is SMNVEV (reference sequence). CDR3 amino acids: CASTGADTQYF. The CDR3 bases are TGTGCCAGCACGGGAGCAGATACGCAGTATTTT.

This clonotype was found many times. CDR3 sequence: CASSEGSNYGYTF. CDR3 nucleotide sequence: TGTGCCAGCAGTGAGGGTTCTAACTATGGCTACACCTTC. This chain links TRBV6-1 with TRBJ1-2; D unresolved. V lost 3 bases and J 0 bases, leaving 5 bases between the germline ends. Germline values: CDR1 MNHNS, CDR2 SASEGT. This CDR3 region has 13 residues.

This clonotype was detected only a few times. This rearrangement joins TRBV11-2 to TRBJ2-2; D unclear. Between the trimmed V and J ends, which lost 5 bases and 4 bases, there was a span of 8 bases. The germline CDR1 and CDR2 sequences are SGHAT and FQNNGV. The CDR3 length is 13 residues. CDR3 DNA sequence: TGTGCCAGCAGCAAGAGTAGCACCGGGGAGCTGTTTTTT. Amino acids: CASSKSSTGELFF.

This clonotype was observed a handful of times. The chain carries TRBV27 and TRBJ1-6; D perhaps matches TRBD1 (6 bases). This CDR3 has 15 amino acids. Trimming shortened V by 4 bases and J by 6 bases, and 13 bases separated the two germline ends. Germline values: CDR1 MNHEY, CDR2 SMNVEV (reference sequence). This CDR3 reads CASSSSGAGNSPLHF. The DNA for the CDR3 is TGTGCCAGCAGTTCTTCAGGGGCTGGTAATTCACCCCTCCACTTT.

CDR3 sequence reads: CSARTLTASSTDTQYF. DNA for the CDR3: TGCAGTGCTAGAACCCTGACGGCCTCTAGCACAGATACGCAGTATTTT. The chain carries TRBV20-1 and TRBJ2-3; D uncertain. The CDR3 totals 16 residues. Germline lookup yields CDR1 DFQATT and CDR2 SNEGSKA (reference sequence). V was cut by 2 bases and J by 0 bases, with 15 bases left in between.

This clonotype was counted many times. The chain employs TRBV5-1 and TRBJ2-7; D may be TRBD1 or TRBD2 (6 bases each). CDR1 SGHRS and CDR2 YFSETQ come from the germline V gene. Trimming cost V 2 bases and J 4 bases, with 13 bases left between them. The CDR3 has 14 amino acids. CDR3 in DNA: TGCGCCAGCAGCTTCGGGGGACACTTTTACGAGCAGTACTTC. This sequence encodes CASSFGGHFYEQYF. Full variable domain (outside the CDR3, taken from reference TRBV5-1 and TRBJ2-7): KAGVTQTPRYLIKTRGQQVTLSCSPISGHRSVSWYQQTPGQGLQFLFEYFSETQRNKGNFPGRFSGRQFSNSRSEMNVSTLELGDSALYLCASSFGGHFYEQYFGPGTRLTVT.

The chain is built from TRBV29-1 and TRBJ2-6; no clear D gene. The CDR3 runs to 15 residues. V lost 2 bases and J lost 4, with 12 bases in between. From germline, CDR1 is SQVTM and CDR2 ANQGSEA. For the CDR3, the DNA is TGCAGCGTTGAACTCGCCGTTGCCGGGGCCAACGTCCTGACTTTC. Protein product: CSVELAVAGANVLTF.

This clonotype was counted between two and nine times. CDR3: CASKSGGLAAPAVREQYF. CDR3 DNA sequence: TGTGCCAGCAAATCGGGGGGCCTAGCGGCCCCCGCAGTGAGGGAGCAGTACTTC. The rearrangement joins TRBV6-1 to TRBJ2-7, with D maybe TRBD2 (7 bases). The CDR3 consists of 18 residues. The germline V and J ends were trimmed by 7 bases and 7 bases, with 32 bases remaining between them. Germline V lookup: CDR1 MNHNS, CDR2 SASEGT.

This clonotype was observed a few times. The genes are TRBV9 and TRBJ2-5; D gene uncertain. The CDR3 loop spans 13 amino acids. Germline V gives CDR1 SGDLS, CDR2 YYNGEE. V lost 3 bases to trimming and J lost 3 bases, with 9 bases between them. CDR3 coding DNA: TGTGCCAGCAGCGCTTTAGGAGAAGAGACCCAGTACTTC. It specifies CASSALGEETQYF.

This chain joins TRBV5-5 and TRBJ1-3; possible D gene TRBD1, 5 bases. The CDR3 is made up of 16 amino acids. CDR1 is SGHKS and CDR2 is YYEKEE in the germline V gene (reference sequence). Trimming took 3 bases from V and 0 from J, leaving 13 bases between them. In nucleotides, the CDR3 is TGTGCCAGCAGCTCCCCGGGGGTGTCCTCTGGAAACACCATATATTTT. This codes for CASSSPGVSSGNTIYF.

The rearrangement joins TRBV7-6 to TRBJ2-7; no clear D. Germline V lookup: CDR1 SGHVS, CDR2 FNYEAQ. The CDR3 is 13 amino acids. Between the trimmed V and J ends, which lost 10 bases and 0 bases, there was a span of 13 bases. DNA of the CDR3: TGTGCCACCCAGGCGGAAACCTCCTACGAGCAGTACTTC. This sequence encodes CATQAETSYEQYF.

In its sample, this clonotype was seen many times. The chain employs TRBV18 and TRBJ1-2, with D possibly being TRBD1 (5 bases). The CDR3 totals 14 residues. Germline CDR1 reads KGHSH; CDR2 reads LQKENI. V shed 2 bases and J shed 3 bases, with 10 bases lying between them. The CDR3 sequence: CASSPDRADYGYTF. CDR3 nucleotides: TGTGCCAGCTCACCAGACAGAGCCGACTATGGCTACACCTTC.

This clonotype was detected ten times or more. The J gene is TRBJ2-7, the V gene TRBV11-2, with a tentative D call TRBD1 (6 bases). In germline, CDR1 is SGHAT, CDR2 FQNNGV. The CDR3 is 16 amino acids. V shed 2 bases and J shed 3 bases, with 17 bases lying between them. CDR3 in DNA: TGTGCCAGCAGCTTATTAACAGGGCCAGCCCACTACGAGCAGTACTTC. Translated: CASSLLTGPAHYEQYF.

As to this clonotype: An end of the junction differs from the germline gene, which may be a read error. This chain connects TRBV4-1 to TRBJ2-3; D is ambiguous. Germline V gives CDR1 MGHRA, CDR2 YSYEKL. CDR3 length: 12 residues. Here the CDR3 reads CVSSQIFGEQYF. The CDR3 DNA follows: TGCGTCAGCAGCCAAATTTTTGGGGAGCAGTATTTT.

This clonotype was seen ten or more times. This rearrangement joins TRBV12-3 or TRBV12-4 to TRBJ2-1; D is possibly TRBD1 or TRBD2 (9 bases each). Trimming took off 6 bases at V and 12 bases at J, with 27 bases between the two ends. CDR3 length equals 16 residues. CDR3 protein: CASSAPGTGRGGVQFF. The CDR3 DNA reads as TGTGCCAGCAGCGCTCCCGGGACAGGGCGGGGGGGGGTGCAGTTCTTC.

The chain joins TRBV2 to TRBJ1-3; tentative D call: TRBD1 (5 bases). The CDR3 length is 16 residues. The germline V and J ends were trimmed by 3 bases and 4 bases, with 16 bases remaining between them. Germline CDR1 SNHLY, CDR2 FYNNEI. In DNA form, the CDR3 reads TGTGCCAGCAGTGAGTACGGGACTCTCGACGGAAACACCATATATTTT. The encoded protein is CASSEYGTLDGNTIYF.

This clonotype was seen repeatedly, ten times or more. A much bigger clone sits one base away, suggesting this may be a read error. The chain joins TRBV7-3 to TRBJ2-5, with D unresolved. The CDR3 runs to 11 residues. The V gene lost 3 bases and the J gene lost 4 bases, with 3 bases spanning the gap. Germline CDR1 is SGHTA and CDR2 is FQGTGA. CDR3 in DNA: TGTGCCAGCAGCTTCCCAGAGACCCAGTACTTC. Encoded protein: CASSFPETQYF.

This clonotype was seen a handful of times. V gene TRBV30 combines with J gene TRBJ2-1; a weak D match, TRBD2 (6 bases). Germline V gives CDR1 GTSNPN, CDR2 SVGIG (reference sequence). The CDR3 sequence is 12 residues long. V was pared by 8 bases and J by 7 bases, with 15 bases between. CDR3 DNA sequence: TGTGCCCATGGAGGGTCCCTAAATGAGCAGTTCTTC. Amino acids: CAHGGSLNEQFF.

This clonotype was picked up a small number of times. The V gene is TRBV10-3, the J gene TRBJ2-7, with 7 bases identical to TRBD1. Germline V CDR1 and CDR2: ENHRY, SYGVKD. V lost 4 bases, J lost 3 bases, and 12 bases stayed unmatched. The CDR3 runs 16 residues. This CDR3 reads CAISAQLGGQVYEQYF. The DNA of the CDR3 is TGTGCCATCAGTGCCCAACTAGGTGGACAGGTCTACGAGCAGTACTTC.

This clonotype was picked up many times. The V call is TRBV11-2, the J call TRBJ1-1; D gene unclear. Trimming took 2 bases from V and 0 from J, leaving 10 bases between them. This CDR3 is 15 amino acids long. The V gene's germline CDR1 is SGHAT and CDR2 FQNNGV. The CDR3 DNA follows: TGTGCCAGCAGCTTATCTCAGGTGCTGAACACTGAAGCTTTCTTT. It is translated as CASSLSQVLNTEAFF.

This clonotype was seen ten or more times. Written as DNA, the CDR3 is TGCAGTGCTAGATTTGGGGGGACTACGAAAGAGACCCAGTACTTC. It codes for CSARFGGTTKETQYF. The chain joins TRBV20-1 to TRBJ2-5, with 7 bases matching TRBD2. The CDR3 covers 15 residues. CDR1 DFQATT and CDR2 SNEGSKA come from the germline V gene (reference sequence). With V trimmed by 2 bases and J by 3 bases, 9 bases remained unmatched.

This clonotype occurred many times. CDR3: CASSFLRGPYEQYF. CDR3 coding DNA: TGTGCCAGCAGCTTCCTCAGGGGGCCCTACGAGCAGTACTTC. The gene calls are TRBV6-2 or TRBV6-3 and TRBJ2-7; 8 bases line up with TRBD1. Germline CDR1 reads MNHEY; CDR2 reads SVGEGT. This CDR3 is built from 14 residues. Germline trimming cut 6 bases from V and 2 bases from J; bases unmatched to any gene: 6.

This clonotype was observed at least ten times. The chain has TRBV5-1 and TRBJ2-1, with 16 bases fitting TRBD2. Trimming cost V 4 bases and J 0 bases; bases outside gene matches: 7. The CDR3 length is 19 residues. The germline CDR1 and CDR2 sequences are SGHRS and YFSETQ. Here the CDR3 DNA reads TGCGCCAGCAGCCCGGGACTAGCGGGAGGGCCGAGCTCCTACAATGAGCAGTTCTTC. This sequence encodes CASSPGLAGGPSSYNEQFF. The variable domain in full, with the rest retrieved from reference TRBV5-1 and TRBJ2-1, is KAGVTQTPRYLIKTRGQQVTLSCSPISGHRSVSWYQQTPGQGLQFLFEYFSETQRNKGNFPGRFSGRQFSNSRSEMNVSTLELGDSALYLCASSPGLAGGPSSYNEQFFGPGTRLTVL.

The table lists this clonotype with a few counts. The rearrangement uses TRBV20-1 and TRBJ2-3; no firm D call. V gave up 4 bases and J gave up 2 bases, with 19 bases separating them. The CDR3 spans 16 residues. Germline V gene lookup returns CDR1 DFQATT and CDR2 SNEGSKA (reference sequence). In DNA, the CDR3 is TGCAGTGCTATTATCCGGAGTTTGCCCCTCACAGATACGCAGTATTTT. Translating gives CSAIIRSLPLTDTQYF.

This chain joins TRBV20-1 and TRBJ1-1, with D possibly being TRBD1 (6 bases). The length of the CDR3 is 13 residues. The V end lost 3 bases, the J end lost 1 base, and 9 bases lay between the germline ends. CDR1 DFQATT and CDR2 SNEGSKA come from the germline V gene (reference sequence). CDR3 region: CSASLGANTEAFF. The CDR3 nucleotides read TGCAGTGCTAGTCTGGGGGCGAACACTGAAGCTTTCTTT.

This clonotype was found many times. J is TRBJ2-1 and V is TRBV7-2; possibly TRBD1 for D (5 bases). Trimming stripped 7 bases from V and 7 bases from J, with 11 bases between. In germline, CDR1 is SGHTA, CDR2 FQGNSA. The CDR3 is made up of 12 amino acids. The CDR3 region is CASKPDSNEQFF. The CDR3 DNA reads as TGTGCCAGCAAACCAGACAGTAATGAGCAGTTCTTC.

The V call is TRBV20-1, the J call TRBJ2-3, with 10 bases matching TRBD2. Germline V lookup: CDR1 DFQATT, CDR2 SNEGSKA (reference sequence). Unmatched junction bases numbered 5, after V lost 6 bases and J lost 2 bases. The CDR3 contains 14 residues. The CDR3 sequence: CSAKLAGHTDTQYF. In DNA, the CDR3 is TGCAGTGCCAAACTAGCGGGACACACAGATACGCAGTATTTT.

This clonotype was seen many times. V usage is TRBV11-1 and J usage is TRBJ2-7, with 7 bases identical to TRBD2. Looked up from germline, CDR1 is SGHAT and CDR2 is FQDESV (reference sequence). Trimming removed 5 bases from V and 6 bases from J; junction bases left unmatched: 7. This CDR3 has 13 residues. CDR3 sequence reads: CASSTGLPGEQYF. For the CDR3, the DNA is TGTGCCAGCAGCACGGGACTACCGGGCGAGCAGTACTTC.

Remarks on this clonotype: An end of the junction does not agree with germline; a read error may underlie this. The genes are TRBV6-1 and TRBJ1-1; tentatively, D is TRBD1 (6 bases). Germline CDR1 and CDR2: MNHNS and SASEGT. The CDR3 covers 13 residues. This chain's CDR3 is CASSQGTNTGAFF. CDR3 coding DNA: TGTGCCAGCAGTCAGGGGACGAACACTGGAGCTTTCTTT.

This clonotype came up many times. The J gene is TRBJ2-3, the V gene TRBV20-1; D gene ambiguous. The CDR3 consists of 15 residues. Germline-derived CDR1 and CDR2 are DFQATT and SNEGSKA (reference sequence). V was cut by 4 bases and J by 3 bases, with 17 bases left in between. The CDR3, as DNA: TGCAGTGCTAAGCTTCCCCAGGATCTGACAGATACGCAGTATTTT. Protein: CSAKLPQDLTDTQYF.

This clonotype was seen at least ten times. The gene calls are TRBV7-2 and TRBJ2-2, with D maybe TRBD1 (7 bases). This CDR3 spans 15 amino acids. Germline CDR1 is SGHTA and CDR2 is FQGNSA. Between the trimmed V and J ends, which lost 1 base and 4 bases, there was a span of 10 bases. The CDR3 DNA reads as TGTGCCAGCAGCTTAGACCAGGGGGGCACCGGGGAGCTGTTTTTT. Its protein is CASSLDQGGTGELFF.